The 17 T cell receptor beta chains below come from one sample, sequenced in a study of OX40 agonist ivuxolimab in advanced cancers. Libraries were prepared by immunoSEQ multiplex PCR; TCRdb keeps only in-frame clonotypes and omits some of them. The sample consists of roughly 67,000 clones, about 89% of them appearing once. This material consisted of CD4+ or CD8+ T cells sorted from blood, taken in a trial of the OX40 agonist ivuxolimab. These receptors came from an adult with an advanced solid tumor such as melanoma, head and neck, liver or kidney cancer.

The chain links TRBV25-1 to TRBJ2-1; TRBD2 agrees at 14 bases. The germline V gene encodes CDR1 MGHDK and CDR2 SYGVNS. The J segment lost 9 bases and the V segment lost 10 bases, leaving 14 bases of the junction unmatched. The CDR3 totals 16 residues. CDR3 amino acids: CANNIGLAGGLCEQFF. The DNA of the CDR3 is TGTGCCAACAACATAGGACTAGCGGGAGGATTGTGTGAGCAGTTCTTC.

The chain links TRBV7-2 to TRBJ2-7; tentatively, D is TRBD1 or TRBD2 (5 bases each). V dropped 3 bases and J dropped 6 bases, with 18 bases sitting between them. The CDR3 is 15 residues long. Germline V gives CDR1 SGHTA, CDR2 FQGNSA. The CDR3 reads CASSLLTAAFSEQYF. CDR3 nucleotide sequence: TGTGCCAGCAGCTTGTTGACAGCGGCGTTCTCCGAGCAGTACTTC.

This chain joins TRBV11-2 and TRBJ1-1; D remains ambiguous. Between the trimmed V and J ends, which lost 3 bases and 3 bases, there was a span of 8 bases. The germline CDR1 and CDR2 sequences are SGHAT and FQNNGV. There are 13 residues in the CDR3. The CDR3 sequence is CASSFGQYTEAFF. The CDR3 region has the DNA TGTGCCAGCAGCTTCGGGCAGTACACTGAAGCTTTCTTT.

The chain combines TRBV5-1 with TRBJ2-1; 11 bases are a match to TRBD2. Trimming cost V 3 bases and J 2 bases; bases outside gene matches: 7. The CDR3 is made up of 17 amino acids. The germline CDR1 and CDR2 sequences are SGHRS and YFSETQ. CDR3 in amino acids: CASSYPGLAGTYNEQFF. DNA for the CDR3: TGCGCCAGCAGCTACCCTGGACTAGCGGGTACCTACAATGAGCAGTTCTTC.

This chain connects TRBV19 to TRBJ2-1; TRBD2 aligns across 12 bases. Unmatched junction bases numbered 11, after V lost 8 bases and J lost 3 bases. The CDR3 consists of 17 residues. Germline V lookup: CDR1 LNHDA, CDR2 SQIVND (reference sequence). In DNA form, the CDR3 reads TGTGCCAGTTCCCCCGGACTAGCGGGGTCTCTCTACAATGAGCAGTTCTTC. Translated: CASSPGLAGSLYNEQFF.

V gene TRBV5-4 combines with J gene TRBJ2-7; TRBD1 might be the D (5 bases). Trimming took off 4 bases at V and 3 bases at J, with 14 bases between the two ends. Looked up from germline, CDR1 is SGHNT and CDR2 is YYREEE (reference sequence). The CDR3 sequence is 14 residues long. CDR3 region: CASSLGKDNYEQYF. In DNA, the CDR3 is TGTGCCAGCAGCCTAGGGAAGGACAACTACGAGCAGTACTTC.

The chain joins TRBV28 to TRBJ2-1; 7 bases match TRBD2. This CDR3 is built from 15 residues. In germline, CDR1 is MDHEN, CDR2 SYDVKM. With V trimmed by 4 bases and J by 7 bases, 10 bases remained unmatched. The CDR3 nucleotides are TGTGCCAGCAGTTATACCGGGACTAAGGTAAATGAGCAGTTCTTC. It codes for CASSYTGTKVNEQFF. Drawing the rest from reference TRBV28 and TRBJ2-1, the complete variable domain is DVKVTQSSRYLVKRTGEKVFLECVQDMDHENMFWYRQDPGLGLRLIYFSYDVKMKEKGDIPEGYSVSREKKERFSLILESASTNQTSMYLCASSYTGTKVNEQFFGPGTRLTVL.

The chain joins TRBV28 to TRBJ1-5, with D perhaps TRBD1 (6 bases). The CDR3 has 14 residues. Per germline, CDR1 MDHEN and CDR2 SYDVKM. The ends were cut back, 6 bases at V and 3 bases at J, with 12 bases in the middle. CDR3 region: CASRAGHINQPQHF. The CDR3 coding sequence is TGTGCCAGCAGGGCGGGACACATCAATCAGCCCCAGCATTTT.

The chain couples TRBV29-1 to TRBJ1-2; possibly TRBD1 for D (6 bases). Per germline, CDR1 SQVTM and CDR2 ANQGSEA. CDR3 length: 13 residues. The V and J ends lost 5 bases and 6 bases respectively, with 16 bases between them. Written as DNA, the CDR3 is TGCAGCGTTTCTTTCCCGGGGGCCCATGGCTACACCTTC. Protein product: CSVSFPGAHGYTF.

The chain employs TRBV5-1 and TRBJ2-5; 7 nucleotides agree with TRBD2. The CDR3 length is 14 residues. J lost 4 bases, V lost 2 bases, and 5 bases had no gene match. Germline V gives CDR1 SGHRS, CDR2 YFSETQ. The CDR3 protein is CASSFRAGVETQYF. The CDR3 DNA reads as TGCGCCAGCAGCTTCCGGGCGGGAGTAGAGACCCAGTACTTC.

The chain uses TRBV5-5 and TRBJ1-3; D possibly corresponds to TRBD1 (5 bases). The ends were cut back, 4 bases at V and 8 bases at J, with 19 bases in the middle. CDR3 length: 15 amino acids. Germline V gives CDR1 SGHKS, CDR2 YYEKEE (reference sequence). The CDR3 DNA reads as TGTGCCAGCAGCCAAAGGGACTATCCGGGGGACACCATATATTTT. This codes for CASSQRDYPGDTIYF. Variable domain in full (rest from reference TRBV5-5 and TRBJ1-3): DAGVTQSPTHLIKTRGQQVTLRCSPISGHKSVSWYQQVLGQGPQFIFQYYEKEERGRGNFPDRFSARQFPNYSSELNVNALLLGDSALYLCASSQRDYPGDTIYFGEGSWLTVV.

The J gene is TRBJ1-3, the V gene TRBV10-2; D is unresolved. Trimming pared 6 bases from V and 4 bases from J, leaving 13 bases between. Germline CDR1 is WSHSY and CDR2 is SAAADI. The CDR3 consists of 14 residues. DNA of the CDR3: TGCGCCAGCAGCGACCCCTTAATCGGAAACACCATATATTTT. Translating it yields CASSDPLIGNTIYF.

V and J are TRBV4-1 and TRBJ1-4, with unresolved D. The V end was cut by 0 bases, the J end by 6 bases, with 11 bases between. Per the germline V gene, CDR1 is MGHRA and CDR2 is YSYEKL. The CDR3 spans 15 residues. The CDR3 coding sequence is TGCGCCAGCAGCCAAGATGGGGTTACAGATGAAAAACTGTTTTTT. Its translation: CASSQDGVTDEKLFF.

The V and J genes are TRBV5-6 and TRBJ2-5; no reliable D call. The germline V gene has CDR1 SGHDT and CDR2 YYEEEE. CDR3 length: 11 amino acids. V was shortened by 5 bases and J by 5 bases, with 7 bases between the two germline ends. The CDR3 region has the DNA TGTGCCAGCAGTCATGTGGAGACCCAGTACTTC. Protein product: CASSHVETQYF.

The V gene is TRBV27, the J gene TRBJ2-7, with D possibly TRBD2 on 5 matching bases. This CDR3 contains 14 residues. CDR1 and CDR2 from the germline V gene are MNHEY and SMNVEV (reference sequence). Trimming left V 6 bases short and J 6 bases short, with 18 bases between. CDR3 region: CASRSWEPDGEQYF. CDR3 nucleotide sequence: TGTGCCAGCAGGAGTTGGGAGCCCGATGGCGAGCAGTACTTC.

V gene TRBV4-2 combines with J gene TRBJ2-3, with 9 bases lining up with TRBD2. CDR1 is LGHNA, CDR2 YNFKEQ, per germline. J gave up 0 bases and V 4 bases, and 11 bases lay outside the gene matches. The CDR3 length is 18 residues. In DNA, the CDR3 is TGTGCCAGCAGCCCAGGGGCGGGGGGGCCTTTAAGCACAGATACGCAGTATTTT. This translates into CASSPGAGGPLSTDTQYF.

The V gene is TRBV6-1, the J gene TRBJ2-7, with TRBD2 matching over 13 bases. CDR1 MNHNS and CDR2 SASEGT come from the germline V gene. V dropped 2 bases and J dropped 6; count of bases not matched to a gene: 10. The CDR3 has 17 amino acids. The CDR3 sequence: CASSEFTPLAGGSEQYF. In DNA form, the CDR3 reads TGTGCCAGCAGTGAATTCACCCCACTAGCGGGAGGGTCCGAGCAGTACTTC.